These 23 T cell receptor beta chains originate from one sample sequenced in a study of blood T cells in healthy people across ages. Alongside a J-beta primer mix, a sample-barcoded 5' primer served in a second PCR lasting about 7 to 12 cycles. One entry per CDR3 protein, called by TCRdb with MiXCR from the 5' RACE reads. The sample holds fewer than 700,000 distinct CDR3 sequences; roughly two fifths are singletons and the top ten take around 32%. Sequencing was done on a sample of blood. The receptors stem from a man older than 75 in good health.

The sample holds many counts of this clonotype. The CDR3 sequence: CASSSYSGANVLTF. CDR3 nucleotide sequence: TGTGCCAGCAGTTCCTACTCTGGGGCCAACGTCCTGACTTTC. This chain joins TRBV6-2 or TRBV6-3 and TRBJ2-6; D is undetermined. This CDR3 has 14 amino acids. The V gene lost 4 bases and the J gene lost 0 bases, with 4 bases spanning the gap. The germline gives CDR1 MNHEY, CDR2 SVGEGT.

The gene calls are TRBV27 and TRBJ2-7; TRBD2 matches at 11 bases. With V trimmed by 5 bases and J by 1 base, 13 bases remained unmatched. The length of the CDR3 is 18 residues. CDR1 and CDR2 (germline): MNHEY, SMNVEV (reference sequence). The CDR3 nucleotides are TGTGCCAGCAGTGAGAGGCCTAGCGGGGGGCAACTGTCCTACGAGCAGTACTTC. This gives the protein CASSERPSGGQLSYEQYF.

This clonotype has just a few counts. The rearrangement uses TRBV14 and TRBJ1-6; TRBD1 is a possible D gene (6 bases). Germline CDR1 reads SGHDN; CDR2 reads FVKESK. V gave up 2 bases and J gave up 1 base, with 12 bases separating them. CDR3 size: 17 residues. In DNA form, the CDR3 reads TGTGCCAGCAGCCAAATAAGGGGGTTGTCCTATAATTCACCCCTCCACTTT. Translated, it gives CASSQIRGLSYNSPLHF. The variable domain in full, completed from reference TRBV14 and TRBJ1-6, reads EAGVTQFPSHSVIEKGQTVTLRCDPISGHDNLYWYRRVMGKEIKFLLHFVKESKQDESGMPNNRFLAERTGGTYSTLKVQPAELEDSGVYFCASSQIRGLSYNSPLHFGNGTRLTVT.

As to this clonotype: Germline and junction disagree at one end, which may indicate a read error. The J gene is TRBJ2-3, the V gene TRBV20-1; TRBD2 matches at 12 bases. Germline lookup yields CDR1 DFQATT and CDR2 SNEGSKA (reference sequence). The CDR3 consists of 14 residues. The chain's CDR3 is CGARRLAGADTQYF. CDR3 DNA sequence: TGCGGTGCTAGACGACTAGCGGGAGCAGATACGCAGTATTTT.

The chain uses TRBV25-1 and TRBJ1-4; D unresolved. Germline V gene lookup returns CDR1 MGHDK and CDR2 SYGVNS. The CDR3 is made up of 14 amino acids. V was pared by 5 bases and J by 7 bases, with 14 bases between. This CDR3 is CASSRRASGEKLFF. CDR3 coding DNA: TGTGCCAGCAGTCGAAGGGCCAGCGGTGAAAAACTGTTTTTT.

The chain links TRBV13 to TRBJ1-2, with D perhaps matching TRBD1 (6 bases). The length of the CDR3 is 14 residues. CDR1 is PRHDT and CDR2 is FYEKMQ in the germline V gene (reference sequence). V was trimmed by 4 bases and J by 4 bases, leaving 13 bases between them. The CDR3 spells CASSSRGGGYGYTF. For the CDR3, the DNA is TGTGCCAGCAGCTCCCGGGGAGGGGGCTATGGCTACACCTTC.

In the case of this clonotype: This may be a read error: a much more frequent sequence differs by one nucleotide. This chain connects TRBV3-1 to TRBJ2-5; a weak D match, TRBD1 (5 bases). The assigned J gene may be wrong: the sequence end matches TRBJ2-7 better. Germline assignment: CDR1 LGHDT and CDR2 YNNKEL (reference sequence). The CDR3 covers 12 residues. CDR3: CASSRQSCEQYF. CDR3 in DNA: TGTGCCAGCAGCCGACAGTCCTGCGAGCAGTACTTC.

This chain joins TRBV2 and TRBJ1-1; D is undetermined. Trimming shortened V by 1 base and J by 2 bases, and 11 bases separated the two germline ends. CDR1 and CDR2 from the germline V gene are SNHLY and FYNNEI. The CDR3 length is 15 residues. The CDR3 is CASSEDWTANTEAFF. CDR3 nucleotides: TGTGCCAGCAGTGAAGATTGGACGGCCAACACTGAAGCTTTCTTT.

V is TRBV7-2 and J is TRBJ2-3; 12 bases map to TRBD2. CDR3 length equals 17 residues. V shed 4 bases and J 2 bases; nucleotides not matched to a gene: 7. CDR1 and CDR2 (germline): SGHTA, FQGNSA. CDR3 residues: CASSYPTSGGPTDTQYF. CDR3 nucleotide sequence: TGTGCCAGCAGCTACCCGACTAGCGGGGGACCCACAGATACGCAGTATTTT.

The sample holds a few counts of this clonotype. The rearrangement joins TRBV7-2 to TRBJ2-1; the D gene is possibly TRBD2 (5 bases). CDR3 size: 15 residues. The V and J ends lost 4 bases and 6 bases respectively, with 16 bases between them. Germline-derived CDR1 and CDR2 are SGHTA and FQGNSA. In nucleotides, the CDR3 is TGTGCCAGCAGCTCGAGCGGAATCTCGGCCAATGAGCAGTTCTTC. It encodes CASSSSGISANEQFF.

The chain carries TRBV20-1 and TRBJ2-3; D possibly uses TRBD1 or TRBD2 (6 bases each). Germline lookup yields CDR1 DFQATT and CDR2 SNEGSKA (reference sequence). The CDR3 sequence is 13 residues long. V was cut by 5 bases and J by 6 bases, with 15 bases left in between. This CDR3 reads CSADGQGRDTQYF. The CDR3 DNA sequence: TGCAGTGCTGATGGGCAGGGGAGGGATACGCAGTATTTT.

The J gene is TRBJ1-1, the V gene TRBV5-8; no clear D. Germline V lookup: CDR1 SGHTS, CDR2 YDEGEE. The CDR3 is 14 residues long. Trimming took 4 bases from V and 0 from J, leaving 10 bases between them. The CDR3 nucleotides read TGTGCCAGCAGCCCCGCGCAGATGAACACTGAAGCTTTCTTT. As protein: CASSPAQMNTEAFF.

This clonotype was counted once. The V gene is TRBV28, the J gene TRBJ2-7, with 11 bases aligning to TRBD2. J was trimmed by 3 bases and V by 5 bases; bases with no gene match: 9. CDR1 is MDHEN and CDR2 is SYDVKM in the germline V gene. CDR3 length: 16 amino acids. CDR3 DNA sequence: TGTGCCAGCAGTGAGATTGGGACTAGCGGCAACTACGAGCAGTACTTC. It translates to CASSEIGTSGNYEQYF.

This clonotype was seen a few times. The V gene is TRBV20-1, the J gene TRBJ2-7, with D tentatively TRBD2 (5 bases). The ends were cut back, 3 bases at V and 5 bases at J, with 14 bases in the middle. Germline V gene data show CDR1 as DFQATT and CDR2 as SNEGSKA (reference sequence). The CDR3 is made up of 13 amino acids. The CDR3 nucleotides are TGCAGTGCTAGTGAGGGAAGTAAGGACGAGCAGTACTTC. Its protein product is CSASEGSKDEQYF.

This clonotype showed up just a few times. The genes are TRBV30 and TRBJ2-4; 11 positions match TRBD1. The J call may be mistaken, given a closer DNA end match to TRBJ2-7. Germline values: CDR1 GTSNPN, CDR2 SVGIG (reference sequence). This CDR3 spans 14 amino acids. In nucleotides, the CDR3 is TGTGCCTGGAGGCGTGGGACAGGGGGTGACGAGCAGTACTTC. Translating it yields CAWRRGTGGDEQYF.

This clonotype was seen a few times. This rearrangement joins TRBV29-1 to TRBJ2-7, with 8 bases matching TRBD1. This CDR3 has 15 amino acids. The germline gives CDR1 SQVTM, CDR2 ANQGSEA. Trimming cost V 4 bases and J 1 base; bases outside gene matches: 9. CDR3 in amino acids: CSVGDPGQVSYEQYF. CDR3 coding DNA: TGCAGCGTTGGGGATCCGGGACAGGTTTCCTACGAGCAGTACTTC.

This clonotype was observed a single time. The rearrangement links TRBV7-3 to TRBJ2-1; 8 bases agree with TRBD2. The J segment lost 8 bases and the V segment lost 5 bases, leaving 14 bases of the junction unmatched. The CDR3 covers 16 residues. CDR1 is SGHTA, CDR2 FQGTGA, per germline. DNA for the CDR3: TGTGCCAGCAGCCCTGGGGGGCTAGCGGGTCGGTATGAGCAGTTCTTC. This sequence encodes CASSPGGLAGRYEQFF.

CDR3 coding DNA: TGTGCCAGCAGCCGAGGGGCAAACACCGGGGAGCTGTTTTTT. It encodes CASSRGANTGELFF. The chain joins TRBV7-9 to TRBJ2-2; D may match TRBD1 or TRBD2 (5 bases each). Germline V gene sequence: CDR1 SEHNR, CDR2 FQNEAQ (reference sequence). The CDR3 runs to 14 residues. V gave up 5 bases and J gave up 2 bases, with 9 bases separating them.

J is TRBJ2-5 and V is TRBV6-6; 10 nucleotides agree with TRBD2. The end of the DNA fits TRBJ2-7 better, so the J call may be wrong. The CDR3 has 15 residues. Per the germline V gene, CDR1 is MNHNY and CDR2 is SVGAGI (reference sequence). For the CDR3, the DNA is TGTGCCAGCAGTTACTCGGCACTAGCGGGACTCGAGCAGTACTTC. Translating gives CASSYSALAGLEQYF.

The rearrangement joins TRBV28 to TRBJ2-5; D ambiguous. The CDR3 runs to 12 residues. Looked up from germline, CDR1 is MDHEN and CDR2 is SYDVKM. The V gene lost 2 bases and the J gene lost 5 bases, with 6 bases spanning the gap. The CDR3 sequence is CASSLIRETQYF. The CDR3 DNA reads as TGTGCCAGCAGTTTAATCAGGGAGACCCAGTACTTC. Full variable domain (rest looked up from reference TRBV28 and TRBJ2-5): DVKVTQSSRYLVKRTGEKVFLECVQDMDHENMFWYRQDPGLGLRLIYFSYDVKMKEKGDIPEGYSVSREKKERFSLILESASTNQTSMYLCASSLIRETQYFGPGTRLLVL.

The CDR3 is CASIPTPESNYGYTF. Written as DNA, the CDR3 is TGTGCCAGCATACCGACACCTGAATCTAACTATGGCTACACCTTC. The chain combines TRBV6-6 with TRBJ1-2, with D hard to call. V was trimmed by 7 bases and J by 0 bases, leaving 15 bases between them. Germline V lookup: CDR1 MNHNY, CDR2 SVGAGI (reference sequence). CDR3 length: 15 amino acids.

This chain links TRBV6-6 with TRBJ2-7; either TRBD1 or TRBD2 may fit D (5 bases each). This CDR3 is built from 14 residues. Germline V gene data show CDR1 as MNHNY and CDR2 as SVGAGI (reference sequence). The V and J ends lost 8 bases and 6 bases respectively, with 20 bases between them. The CDR3 loop reads CASFRGDVGREQYF. The CDR3, as DNA: TGTGCCAGCTTTAGAGGGGATGTGGGGCGCGAGCAGTACTTC.

The chain joins TRBV2 to TRBJ2-6; possible D gene TRBD1, 6 bases. Germline CDR1 reads SNHLY; CDR2 reads FYNNEI. Trimming removed 7 bases from V and 3 bases from J, with 13 bases in between. The CDR3 runs 15 residues. The CDR3 sequence: CASIVGGFGANVLTF. The CDR3 DNA follows: TGTGCCAGCATAGTTGGGGGCTTTGGGGCCAACGTCCTGACTTTC.